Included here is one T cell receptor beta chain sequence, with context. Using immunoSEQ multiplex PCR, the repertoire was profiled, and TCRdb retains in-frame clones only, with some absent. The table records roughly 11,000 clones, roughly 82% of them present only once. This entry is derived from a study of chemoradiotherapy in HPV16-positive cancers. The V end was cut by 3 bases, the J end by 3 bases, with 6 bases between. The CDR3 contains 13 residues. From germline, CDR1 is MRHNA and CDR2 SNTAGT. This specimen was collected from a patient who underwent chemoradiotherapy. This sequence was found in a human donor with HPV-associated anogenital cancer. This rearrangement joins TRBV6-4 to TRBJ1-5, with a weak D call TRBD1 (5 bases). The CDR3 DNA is TGTGCCAGCAGTGAGGGGGACAATCAGCCCCAGCATTTT. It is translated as CASSEGDNQPQHF.